The clone carrying this T cell receptor beta chain was seen a handful of times. TCRdb used MiXCR to reprocess the 5' RACE reads, holding one entry per CDR3 protein. Here the sample spans 1,800,000 or so distinct CDR3 sequences, under 35% being singletons. The data were obtained in a study of identical twins. The TCR was taken from a newborn girl in good health. Sequencing input: cord blood.

The CDR3 loop is CASSPPTSDSYEQYF. CDR3 in DNA: TGTGCCAGCAGTCCCCCGACTAGCGACTCCTACGAGCAGTACTTC. This rearrangement joins TRBV28 to TRBJ2-7; TRBD2 matches at 8 bases. The J segment lost 0 bases and the V segment lost 5 bases, leaving 6 bases of the junction unmatched. CDR1 and CDR2 (germline): MDHEN, SYDVKM. The CDR3 spans 15 residues.